One and the same sample provided the 11 T cell receptor beta chains below, sequenced in a study of cytomegalovirus exposure and HLA in healthy donors. Both 60 Vbeta primers and 13 Jbeta primers went into the PCR. Some clones are missing from TCRdb's copy, which holds only in-frame ones; the method was immunoSEQ multiplex PCR. The sample lists roughly 200,000 clones; over 65% were seen once. Sequenced sample: PBMCs. The source of these receptors is a man between 35 and 55 years old in good health and CMV-seropositive.

The V and J genes are TRBV29-1 and TRBJ2-1; 11 bases are shared with TRBD2. The CDR3 covers 15 residues. The germline V gene encodes CDR1 SQVTM and CDR2 ANQGSEA. V lost 5 bases to trimming and J lost 3 bases; unmatched junction nucleotides: 6. This chain's CDR3 is CSVRTGTSGYNEQFF. In DNA form, the CDR3 reads TGCAGCGTTCGAACCGGGACTAGCGGCTACAATGAGCAGTTCTTC.

The gene calls are TRBV25-1 and TRBJ2-1, with 14 bases that match TRBD2. Germline lookup yields CDR1 MGHDK and CDR2 SYGVNS. CDR3 length: 14 residues. Unmatched junction bases numbered 6, after V lost 8 bases and J lost 9 bases. CDR3 coding DNA: TGTGCCAGCCCCAGGACTAGCGGGAGGTTTGAGCAGTTCTTC. This translates into CASPRTSGRFEQFF.

V gene TRBV27 combines with J gene TRBJ2-7; 7 nucleotides line up with TRBD1. Germline assignment: CDR1 MNHEY and CDR2 SMNVEV (reference sequence). The trim removed 3 bases at V and 6 bases at J, leaving 11 bases unmatched. The CDR3 has 15 amino acids. The CDR3 nucleotides read TGTGCCAGCAGTTTCGGGGACAGCTCCTTTTCCGAGCAGTACTTC. Its protein product is CASSFGDSSFSEQYF.

V and J are TRBV18 and TRBJ2-2; D unclear. The CDR3 is 14 residues long. V was pared by 6 bases and J by 6 bases, with 14 bases between. Germline V gene data show CDR1 as KGHSH and CDR2 as LQKENI. Here the CDR3 DNA reads TGTGCCAGCTCTCCCTCCCCTACGGCCGGGGAGCTGTTTTTT. Protein: CASSPSPTAGELFF.

The V call is TRBV28, the J call TRBJ1-4, with D maybe TRBD1 (6 bases). Germline V gene sequence: CDR1 MDHEN, CDR2 SYDVKM. Between the trimmed V and J ends, which lost 4 bases and 2 bases, there was a span of 11 bases. CDR3 length: 15 residues. CDR3 region: CASSSGEGTNEKLFF. DNA for the CDR3: TGTGCCAGCAGTTCAGGGGAAGGGACTAATGAAAAACTGTTTTTT.

J is TRBJ2-1 and V is TRBV6-6, with 8 positions matching TRBD2. The length of the CDR3 is 16 residues. From germline, CDR1 is MNHNY and CDR2 SVGAGI (reference sequence). V was pared by 8 bases and J by 1 base, with 10 bases of the junction left unmatched. The CDR3 nucleotides are TGTGCCAGCCGTCCCCTTACTAGCGGATCCTACAATGAGCAGTTCTTC. This sequence encodes CASRPLTSGSYNEQFF.

V and J are TRBV7-9 and TRBJ2-3; 9 positions match TRBD2. J was trimmed by 4 bases and V by 5 bases; bases with no gene match: 10. The germline V gene encodes CDR1 SEHNR and CDR2 FQNEAQ (reference sequence). The CDR3 covers 16 residues. Here the CDR3 reads CASSPRTSVVADTQYF. DNA for the CDR3: TGTGCCAGCAGCCCCCGGACTAGCGTTGTGGCAGATACGCAGTATTTT.

This chain links TRBV5-1 with TRBJ2-1, with TRBD2 identical over 11 bases. The CDR3 extends over 15 amino acids. The germline V gene has CDR1 SGHRS and CDR2 YFSETQ. V was pared by 5 bases and J by 4 bases, with 5 bases of the junction left unmatched. The CDR3 DNA reads as TGCGCCAGCAGATTAGCGGGGGGGCTTTACAATGAGCAGTTCTTC. Its protein is CASRLAGGLYNEQFF.

The chain recombines TRBV9 with TRBJ2-3, with 7 bases that match TRBD2. Germline-derived CDR1 and CDR2 are SGDLS and YYNGEE. This CDR3 contains 16 residues. The trim removed 0 bases at V and 3 bases at J, leaving 7 bases unmatched. The CDR3 protein is CASSVAAPGGTDTQYF. The DNA for the CDR3 is TGTGCCAGCAGCGTAGCAGCTCCGGGGGGTACAGATACGCAGTATTTT.

The chain links TRBV7-9 to TRBJ2-5; TRBD1 is a possible D gene (5 bases). TRBJ2-7 explains the end of the DNA better; the J call may be wrong. The CDR3 runs 12 residues. The germline CDR1 and CDR2 sequences are SEHNR and FQNEAQ (reference sequence). Here the CDR3 reads CASSRQGGEQYF. In DNA form, the CDR3 reads TGTGCCAGCAGCCGTCAGGGTGGCGAGCAGTACTTC.

The V call is TRBV7-3, the J call TRBJ2-1; 7 nucleotides line up with TRBD2. The germline gives CDR1 SGHTA, CDR2 FQGTGA. V trimming: 3 bases; J trimming: 4 bases; junction bases outside the gene matches: 3. The CDR3 is made up of 14 amino acids. CDR3 bases: TGTGCCAGCAGCTTGGGGGGGTTATACAATGAGCAGTTCTTC. Protein product: CASSLGGLYNEQFF.